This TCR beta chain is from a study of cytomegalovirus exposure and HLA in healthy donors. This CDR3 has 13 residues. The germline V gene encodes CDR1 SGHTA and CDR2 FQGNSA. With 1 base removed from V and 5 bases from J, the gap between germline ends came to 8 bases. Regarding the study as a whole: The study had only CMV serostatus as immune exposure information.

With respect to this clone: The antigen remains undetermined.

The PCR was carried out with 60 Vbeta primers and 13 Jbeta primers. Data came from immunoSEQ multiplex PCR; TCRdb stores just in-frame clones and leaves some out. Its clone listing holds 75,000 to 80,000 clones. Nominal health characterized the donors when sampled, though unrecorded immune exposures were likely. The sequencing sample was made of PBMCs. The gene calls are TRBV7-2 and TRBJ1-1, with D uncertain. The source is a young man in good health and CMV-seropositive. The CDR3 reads CASSLGGMTEAFF. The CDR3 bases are TGTGCCAGCAGCTTAGGAGGGATGACTGAAGCTTTCTTT. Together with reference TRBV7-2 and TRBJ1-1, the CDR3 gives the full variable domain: GAGVSQSPSNKVTEKGKDVELRCDPISGHTALYWYRQSLGQGLEFLIYFQGNSAPDKSGLPSDRFSAERTGGSVSTLTIQRTQQEDSAVYLCASSLGGMTEAFFGQGTRLTVV.